Each of the 27 T cell receptor beta chains below was sequenced from the same sample in a study of cytomegalovirus exposure and HLA in healthy donors. Primers: 60 Vbeta forward and 13 Jbeta reverse. Measured with immunoSEQ multiplex PCR; TCRdb has only the in-frame clones, and not every one. The sample has about 130,000 clones, around 74% seen once. The specimen was PBMCs. These receptors came from a man younger than 30 in good health and CMV-seropositive.

J is TRBJ2-2 and V is TRBV5-6, with D possibly being TRBD2 (5 bases). The CDR3 sequence is 13 residues long. Germline-derived CDR1 and CDR2 are SGHDT and YYEEEE. V gave up 2 bases and J gave up 5 bases, with 7 bases separating them. This CDR3 is CASSFGKTGELFF. The CDR3 DNA reads TGTGCCAGCAGCTTCGGGAAAACCGGGGAGCTGTTTTTT. The variable domain in full, with the rest retrieved from reference TRBV5-6 and TRBJ2-2, is DAGVTQSPTHLIKTRGQQVTLRCSPKSGHDTVSWYQQALGQGPQFIFQYYEEEERQRGNFPDRFSGHQFPNYSSELNVNALLLGDSALYLCASSFGKTGELFFGEGSRLTVL.

The chain recombines TRBV5-1 with TRBJ2-5; no clear D gene. CDR1 is SGHRS, CDR2 YFSETQ, per germline. The CDR3 covers 14 residues. Trimming left V 0 bases short and J 1 base short, with 7 bases between. The CDR3 loop reads CASSLGSGQETQYF. CDR3 DNA: TGCGCCAGCAGCTTGGGGTCCGGCCAAGAGACCCAGTACTTC.

Relative to its sample, this clone is large (0.1 to 1%). Other DNA sequences in this sample translate to the same CDR3. V and J are TRBV6-4 and TRBJ1-5, with D possibly matching TRBD1 (6 bases). The CDR3 spans 15 residues. Germline values: CDR1 MRHNA, CDR2 SNTAGT. V was pared by 3 bases and J by 7 bases, with 16 bases between. The CDR3 is CASSEGGGGGQPQHF. CDR3 in DNA: TGTGCCAGCAGTGAAGGCGGAGGGGGAGGGCAGCCCCAGCATTTT.

This chain joins TRBV5-6 and TRBJ2-5; D is uncertain. V was shortened by 4 bases and J by 5 bases, with 9 bases between the two germline ends. This CDR3 has 12 amino acids. Per germline, CDR1 SGHDT and CDR2 YYEEEE. The CDR3 reads CASSRTWETQYF. CDR3 nucleotide sequence: TGTGCCAGCAGCCGAACTTGGGAGACCCAGTACTTC.

The CDR3 sequence is CASRVRGDPNYGYTF. Here the CDR3 DNA reads TGTGCCAGCAGGGTACGCGGGGACCCTAACTATGGCTACACCTTC. This sequence joins TRBV2 and TRBJ1-2; a possible D gene is TRBD1 (5 bases). V shed 6 bases and J shed 0 bases, with 14 bases lying between them. CDR1 is SNHLY, CDR2 FYNNEI, per germline. This CDR3 is built from 15 residues.

This chain uses TRBV19 with TRBJ1-4; no firm D call. CDR1 and CDR2 from the germline V gene are LNHDA and SQIVND (reference sequence). The CDR3 is made up of 14 amino acids. Trimming removed 7 bases at V and 5 bases at J, with 14 bases between. The CDR3 nucleotides are TGTGCCAGTATCGGATACAGCTCGAATGAAAAACTGTTTTTT. This codes for CASIGYSSNEKLFF.

The V and J genes are TRBV13 and TRBJ2-7; 8 positions match TRBD1. Germline loops: CDR1 PRHDT, CDR2 FYEKMQ (reference sequence). The CDR3 runs 15 residues. The V segment lost 4 bases and the J segment 0 bases; nucleotides outside the gene matches: 5. The CDR3 here is CASSSWTGSSYEQYF. CDR3 in DNA: TGTGCCAGCAGCTCTTGGACAGGGAGCTCCTACGAGCAGTACTTC.

This chain connects TRBV11-2 to TRBJ1-2; D perhaps matches TRBD1 (6 bases). Germline V gene lookup returns CDR1 SGHAT and CDR2 FQNNGV. The CDR3 runs 12 residues. The V end lost 3 bases, the J end lost 8 bases, and 10 bases lay between the germline ends. The CDR3 sequence: CASSLTGGGYTF. Here the CDR3 DNA reads TGTGCCAGCAGCTTGACAGGTGGCGGCTACACCTTC. Filled out from reference TRBV11-2 and TRBJ1-2, the complete variable domain reads EAGVAQSPRYKIIEKRQSVAFWCNPISGHATLYWYQQILGQGPKLLIQFQNNGVVDDSQLPKDRFSAERLKGVDSTLKIQPAKLEDSAVYLCASSLTGGGYTFGSGTRLTVV.

The chain is built from TRBV6-5 and TRBJ1-1, with D unresolved. The V gene lost 5 bases and the J gene lost 1 base, with 5 bases spanning the gap. The germline V gene encodes CDR1 MNHEY and CDR2 SVGAGI. CDR3 length: 12 residues. The CDR3 DNA sequence: TGTGCCAGCAGTCCGGGGAACACTGAAGCTTTCTTT. Protein sequence: CASSPGNTEAFF.

The chain has TRBV6-6 and TRBJ2-3, with no clear D. This CDR3 has 12 amino acids. CDR1 and CDR2 (germline): MNHNY, SVGAGI (reference sequence). Trimming stripped 4 bases from V and 7 bases from J, with 9 bases between. The CDR3 region is CASSLRPNTQYF. CDR3 nucleotide sequence: TGTGCCAGCAGTTTGAGGCCTAATACGCAGTATTTT.

The chain's CDR3 is CASSIGPGGGSPLHF. CDR3 nucleotide sequence: TGTGCCAGCAGTATTGGTCCCGGGGGAGGTTCACCCCTCCACTTT. The chain recombines TRBV11-2 with TRBJ1-6, with D possibly TRBD1 on 5 matching bases. The germline CDR1 and CDR2 sequences are SGHAT and FQNNGV. The length of the CDR3 is 15 residues. The V and J ends lost 6 bases and 9 bases respectively, with 18 bases between them.

The gene calls are TRBV30 and TRBJ2-3, with D perhaps TRBD2 (5 bases). Trimming pared 5 bases from V and 0 bases from J, leaving 9 bases between. The germline V gene has CDR1 GTSNPN and CDR2 SVGIG (reference sequence). The CDR3 extends over 13 amino acids. CDR3 amino acids: CAWASGSTDTQYF. CDR3 bases: TGTGCCTGGGCAAGCGGAAGCACAGATACGCAGTATTTT.

The rearrangement links TRBV9 to TRBJ2-7; 8 bases match TRBD1. This CDR3 contains 13 residues. Germline V gene sequence: CDR1 SGDLS, CDR2 YYNGEE. With 3 bases clipped from V and 2 bases from J, the junction kept 1 base outside the gene matches. CDR3 in amino acids: CASSATGAYEQYF. The CDR3 nucleotides read TGTGCCAGCAGCGCGACAGGGGCCTACGAGCAGTACTTC.

The chain recombines TRBV28 with TRBJ2-1, with 16 bases matching TRBD2. V shed 6 bases and J 1 base; nucleotides not matched to a gene: 9. Looked up from germline, CDR1 is MDHEN and CDR2 is SYDVKM. This CDR3 spans 19 amino acids. The CDR3 bases are TGTGCCAGCAGGGGACTAGCGGGGGGGCCGGGGCAGTCCTACAATGAGCAGTTCTTC. Its protein product is CASRGLAGGPGQSYNEQFF.

This rearrangement joins TRBV7-6 to TRBJ1-4; D unclear. Looked up from germline, CDR1 is SGHVS and CDR2 is FNYEAQ. The CDR3 loop spans 15 amino acids. V lost 4 bases and J lost 3, with 12 bases in between. CDR3 residues: CASSSEALSNEKLFF. The CDR3 nucleotides read TGTGCCAGCAGCTCCGAGGCACTTTCTAATGAAAAACTGTTTTTT.

The table lists this clone with a few counts. The chain employs TRBV5-4 and TRBJ2-3, with a possible D match to TRBD1 (5 bases). Per the germline V gene, CDR1 is SGHNT and CDR2 is YYREEE (reference sequence). The CDR3 length is 15 residues. The germline V and J ends were trimmed by 6 bases and 2 bases, with 16 bases remaining between them. The CDR3, as DNA: TGTGCCAGCACCCCCCCCGGACAAACCACAGATACGCAGTATTTT. This gives the protein CASTPPGQTTDTQYF. Full variable domain (rest looked up from reference TRBV5-4 and TRBJ2-3): ETGVTQSPTHLIKTRGQQVTLRCSSQSGHNTVSWYQQALGQGPQFIFQYYREEENGRGNFPPRFSGLQFPNYSSELNVNALELDDSALYLCASTPPGQTTDTQYFGPGTRLTVL.

This clone occurred a few times. The DNA of the CDR3 is TGTGCCAGCAGGCCCACAGGGGGAGCTAACTATGGCTACACCTTC. Protein: CASRPTGGANYGYTF. The V and J genes are TRBV11-1 and TRBJ1-2; the match to TRBD1 covers 8 bases. Germline lookup yields CDR1 SGHAT and CDR2 FQDESV (reference sequence). This CDR3 is built from 15 residues. The trim removed 6 bases at V and 0 bases at J, leaving 6 bases unmatched.

In this sample, this clone turned up a few times. V is TRBV7-9 and J is TRBJ2-7, with D possibly TRBD1 on 5 matching bases. Germline CDR1 reads SEHNR; CDR2 reads FQNEAQ (reference sequence). The CDR3 is 13 amino acids. The V end lost 3 bases, the J end lost 2 bases, and 8 bases lay between the germline ends. CDR3 bases: TGTGCCAGCAGCTTTTCAGGGACCTACGAGCAGTACTTC. As protein: CASSFSGTYEQYF.

The chain is built from TRBV5-1 and TRBJ1-1; 10 bases map to TRBD1. CDR1 and CDR2 (germline): SGHRS, YFSETQ. The length of the CDR3 is 16 residues. J lost 9 bases, V lost 3 bases, and 14 bases had no gene match. This CDR3 reads CASSSSGTGAASKAFF. CDR3 in DNA: TGCGCCAGCAGCTCTTCCGGGACAGGGGCGGCGTCGAAAGCTTTCTTT.

In regard to this clone: Distinct nucleotide sequences in the sample also encode this CDR3. The chain is built from TRBV9 and TRBJ2-7; weak D call: TRBD2 (5 bases). The CDR3 is made up of 14 amino acids. Trimming removed 2 bases at V and 2 bases at J, with 11 bases between. The germline V gene has CDR1 SGDLS and CDR2 YYNGEE. CDR3 sequence reads: CASSVGAGAYEQYF. The CDR3 DNA reads TGTGCCAGCAGCGTGGGCGCGGGCGCCTACGAGCAGTACTTC.

The V gene is TRBV7-2, the J gene TRBJ2-3; no clear D gene. From germline, CDR1 is SGHTA and CDR2 FQGNSA. This CDR3 is built from 14 residues. The germline V and J ends were trimmed by 5 bases and 3 bases, with 12 bases remaining between them. As DNA, the CDR3 is TGTGCCAGCAGCCCAACTGTGAGGACAGATACGCAGTATTTT. Translation: CASSPTVRTDTQYF.

V usage is TRBV27 and J usage is TRBJ1-3; D possibly corresponds to TRBD1 (6 bases). The ends were cut back, 3 bases at V and 0 bases at J, with 9 bases in the middle. Looked up from germline, CDR1 is MNHEY and CDR2 is SMNVEV (reference sequence). This CDR3 contains 15 residues. CDR3 region: CASSLTGFSGNTIYF. DNA of the CDR3: TGTGCCAGCAGTTTGACAGGTTTCTCTGGAAACACCATATATTTT.

The rearrangement uses TRBV11-2 and TRBJ1-1; D gene uncertain. The CDR3 loop spans 12 amino acids. V lost 5 bases and J lost 4, with 8 bases in between. The germline CDR1 and CDR2 sequences are SGHAT and FQNNGV. The CDR3 loop is CASSRGSTEAFF. The CDR3 DNA sequence: TGTGCCAGCAGCCGCGGGAGCACTGAAGCTTTCTTT.

The V gene is TRBV28, the J gene TRBJ2-3; 7 positions agree with TRBD2. The V segment lost 7 bases and the J segment 4 bases; nucleotides outside the gene matches: 14. The CDR3 loop spans 16 amino acids. Germline CDR1 reads MDHEN; CDR2 reads SYDVKM. CDR3 nucleotide sequence: TGTGCCAGCACCCCCATCTGGGGAGGGTTGGCAGATACGCAGTATTTT. Protein product: CASTPIWGGLADTQYF.

The chain combines TRBV6-5 with TRBJ2-7, with D maybe TRBD2 (7 bases). The CDR3 totals 14 residues. The germline V and J ends were trimmed by 0 bases and 7 bases, with 13 bases remaining between them. Germline assignment: CDR1 MNHEY and CDR2 SVGAGI. The CDR3 bases are TGTGCCAGCAGTTACTCGGGAGGGGGGGAAGAGCAGTACTTC. This gives the protein CASSYSGGGEEQYF.

This chain uses TRBV7-6 with TRBJ1-1, with TRBD1 identical over 8 bases. V shed 3 bases, J shed 5 bases, and the junction held 2 bases outside the gene matches. Germline CDR1 SGHVS, CDR2 FNYEAQ. The CDR3 totals 13 residues. The chain's CDR3 is CASSFTGGTEAFF. CDR3 coding DNA: TGTGCCAGCAGCTTTACAGGGGGGACTGAAGCTTTCTTT. The variable domain in full, completed from reference TRBV7-6 and TRBJ1-1, reads GAGVSQSPRYKVTKRGQDVALRCDPISGHVSLYWYRQALGQGPEFLTYFNYEAQQDKSGLPNDRFSAERPEGSISTLTIQRTEQRDSAMYRCASSFTGGTEAFFGQGTRLTVV.

This clone has just one count. CDR3: CASRAPGTGREQYF. The CDR3 DNA is TGTGCCAGCAGGGCTCCCGGGACAGGTAGAGAGCAGTACTTC. The chain carries TRBV9 and TRBJ2-7; 8 bases fit TRBD1. Germline V lookup: CDR1 SGDLS, CDR2 YYNGEE. Losses at the gene ends were 5 bases for V and 7 bases for J; bases not matched to a gene: 11. The CDR3 loop spans 14 amino acids.